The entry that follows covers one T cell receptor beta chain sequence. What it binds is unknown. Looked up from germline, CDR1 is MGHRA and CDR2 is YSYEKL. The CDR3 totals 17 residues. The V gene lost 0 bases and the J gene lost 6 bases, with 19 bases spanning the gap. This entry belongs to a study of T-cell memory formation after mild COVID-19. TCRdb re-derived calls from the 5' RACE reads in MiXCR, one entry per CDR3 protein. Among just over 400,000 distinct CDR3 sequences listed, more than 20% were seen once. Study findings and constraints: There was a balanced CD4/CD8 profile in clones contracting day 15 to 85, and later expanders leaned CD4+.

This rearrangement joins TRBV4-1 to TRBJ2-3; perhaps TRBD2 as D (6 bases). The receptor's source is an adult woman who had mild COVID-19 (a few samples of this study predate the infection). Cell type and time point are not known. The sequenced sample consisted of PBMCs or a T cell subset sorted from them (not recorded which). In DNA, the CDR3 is TGCGCCAGCAGCCAAGATTTAAGATCCTGGGGGGTGGATACGCAGTATTTT. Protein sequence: CASSQDLRSWGVDTQYF.